The text below deals with one TCR beta chain. Germline CDR1 and CDR2: KGHSH and LQKENI. This CDR3 contains 15 residues. The V gene lost 6 bases and the J gene lost 1 base, with 15 bases spanning the gap. The data originate from a study of blood T cell repertoires in COVID-19. Generated by immunoSEQ multiplex PCR, the TCRdb table keeps only in-frame clones and is missing some. The sample carries some 75,000 clones, approximately 90% recorded once. The sequenced sample was peripheral blood. The TCR originated in a man aged 55 to 70 with acute or convalescent COVID-19. The chain recombines TRBV18 with TRBJ2-5; TRBD2 might be the D (5 bases). CDR3 DNA: TGTGCCAGCTCCTCCTCCCGGCGGGTCCAAGAGACCCAGTACTTC. Its translation: CASSSSRRVQETQYF.